Following are 19 T cell receptor beta chains from one sample sequenced in a study of T cell changes during pregnancy in multiple sclerosis. The method was immunoSEQ multiplex PCR; TCRdb's version includes in-frame clones alone and lacks a portion of them. The sample carries about 49,000 clones, more than 85% recorded once. The sequencing used CD8+ T cells from peripheral blood mononuclear cells, collected in the first trimester of pregnancy. These receptors came from a female donor with multiple sclerosis, enrolled in a pregnancy study.

The chain links TRBV9 to TRBJ2-3; perhaps TRBD1 as D (5 bases). The CDR3 totals 14 residues. The V end was cut by 4 bases, the J end by 1 base, with 10 bases between. The V gene's germline CDR1 is SGDLS and CDR2 YYNGEE. The CDR3 loop reads CASSQVQGTDTQYF. The DNA of the CDR3 is TGTGCCAGCAGCCAGGTACAGGGCACAGATACGCAGTATTTT. The full variable domain, with the rest looked up from reference TRBV9 and TRBJ2-3, is DSGVTQTPKHLITATGQRVTLRCSPRSGDLSVYWYQQSLDQGLQFLIQYYNGEERAKGNILERFSAQQFPDLHSELNLSSLELGDSALYFCASSQVQGTDTQYFGPGTRLTVL.

The chain has TRBV6-1 and TRBJ1-1; 8 nucleotides line up with TRBD1. CDR3 size: 16 residues. Germline CDR1 reads MNHNS; CDR2 reads SASEGT. J was trimmed by 1 base and V by 0 bases; bases with no gene match: 4. The CDR3 is CASSEALGTGNTEAFF. The CDR3 DNA follows: TGTGCCAGCAGTGAAGCGCTTGGGACAGGGAACACTGAAGCTTTCTTT.

The V gene is TRBV4-1, the J gene TRBJ1-2, with 7 bases lining up with TRBD1. V dropped 1 base and J dropped 3; count of bases not matched to a gene: 8. This CDR3 has 16 amino acids. Germline V gene sequence: CDR1 MGHRA, CDR2 YSYEKL. CDR3 DNA: TGCGCCAGCAGCCAAGCTTACGGACAGGAACACTATGGCTACACCTTC. Amino acid sequence: CASSQAYGQEHYGYTF.

The CDR3 region is CASKRRGSEAFF. DNA for the CDR3: TGTGCCAGCAAACGCAGGGGGTCTGAAGCTTTCTTT. The V gene is TRBV27, the J gene TRBJ1-1; the match to TRBD1 covers 7 bases. Per the germline V gene, CDR1 is MNHEY and CDR2 is SMNVEV (reference sequence). The J segment lost 6 bases and the V segment lost 7 bases, leaving 5 bases of the junction unmatched. The CDR3 spans 12 residues.

This clone was picked up one time. The rearrangement uses TRBV6-5 and TRBJ2-7; TRBD1 agrees at 10 bases. Germline trimming cut 6 bases from V and 5 bases from J; bases unmatched to any gene: 4. This CDR3 contains 13 residues. Looked up from germline, CDR1 is MNHEY and CDR2 is SVGAGI. The CDR3 region has the DNA TGTGCCAGCAGCCGGACAGGGGGGGACGAGCAGTACTTC. It codes for CASSRTGGDEQYF.

V is TRBV5-1 and J is TRBJ1-2; 8 nucleotides match TRBD1. The CDR3 runs 16 residues. V shed 0 bases, J shed 5 bases, and the junction held 9 bases outside the gene matches. Germline assignment: CDR1 SGHRS and CDR2 YFSETQ. The CDR3 bases are TGCGCCAGCAGCTTGGCACTAGACAGGGGCCGTTATGGCTACACCTTC. Translating it yields CASSLALDRGRYGYTF.

The chain couples TRBV28 to TRBJ2-3; possibly TRBD1 for D (6 bases). The germline CDR1 and CDR2 sequences are MDHEN and SYDVKM. Trimming shortened V by 6 bases and J by 2 bases, and 24 bases separated the two germline ends. This CDR3 region has 18 residues. Here the CDR3 DNA reads TGTGCCAGCAGCCAACCCAACTCGGCAGGGGTAATCACAGATACGCAGTATTTT. Protein sequence: CASSQPNSAGVITDTQYF.

V gene TRBV7-2 combines with J gene TRBJ2-7; 9 positions match TRBD2. V trimming: 5 bases; J trimming: 2 bases; junction bases outside the gene matches: 7. This CDR3 region has 15 residues. CDR1 and CDR2 from the germline V gene are SGHTA and FQGNSA. The CDR3 protein is CASSLASGATYEQYF. As DNA, the CDR3 is TGTGCCAGCAGCCTCGCTAGCGGGGCAACCTACGAGCAGTACTTC.

This sequence joins TRBV29-1 and TRBJ1-5; the D is unclear. V gave up 4 bases and J gave up 3 bases, with 7 bases separating them. CDR1 SQVTM and CDR2 ANQGSEA come from the germline V gene. This CDR3 has 12 residues. CDR3 sequence (DNA): TGCAGCGTTGGTGTCCACAATCAGCCCCAGCATTTT. As protein: CSVGVHNQPQHF. The whole variable domain, filled in from reference TRBV29-1 and TRBJ1-5, reads SAVISQKPSRDICQRGTSLTIQCQVDSQVTMMFWYRQQPGQSLTLIATANQGSEATYESGFVIDKFPISRPNLTFSTLTVSNMSPEDSSIYLCSVGVHNQPQHFGDGTRLSIL.

The CDR3 coding sequence is TGTGCCAGCAGTCAGGGGTACGAGCAGTACTTC. It codes for CASSQGYEQYF. The chain is built from TRBV27 and TRBJ2-7, with D possibly being TRBD1 (6 bases). Trimming removed 5 bases at V and 4 bases at J, with 6 bases between. The germline gives CDR1 MNHEY, CDR2 SMNVEV (reference sequence). This CDR3 is built from 11 residues.

The chain uses TRBV5-5 and TRBJ2-7, with 9 bases matching TRBD2. Per germline, CDR1 SGHKS and CDR2 YYEKEE (reference sequence). The CDR3 length is 17 residues. With 3 bases clipped from V and 7 bases from J, the junction kept 17 bases outside the gene matches. The CDR3 protein is CASSWGLAGSLSSEQYF. In DNA, the CDR3 is TGTGCCAGCAGCTGGGGCCTAGCGGGATCTCTAAGCTCGGAGCAGTACTTC.

The V and J genes are TRBV29-1 and TRBJ2-7, with no clear D. Trimming pared 0 bases from V and 3 bases from J, leaving 12 bases between. Germline CDR1 and CDR2: SQVTM and ANQGSEA. This CDR3 is 14 amino acids long. For the CDR3, the DNA is TGCAGCGTTGAAGATCCAGGAAGGAACTACGAGCAGTACTTC. Its protein is CSVEDPGRNYEQYF.

This clone has just one count. The V and J genes are TRBV5-6 and TRBJ2-2; 9 positions match TRBD2. Trimming at V came to 1 base and at J to 3 bases, leaving 1 base not matched to a gene. Germline V gene data show CDR1 as SGHDT and CDR2 as YYEEEE. There are 15 residues in the CDR3. DNA for the CDR3: TGTGCCAGCAGCTTGATAGCGGGGGACACCGGGGAGCTGTTTTTT. Translation: CASSLIAGDTGELFF.

This chain links TRBV4-1 with TRBJ2-7, with D maybe TRBD1 (5 bases). V was shortened by 0 bases and J by 2 bases, with 11 bases between the two germline ends. The germline V gene encodes CDR1 MGHRA and CDR2 YSYEKL. This CDR3 is built from 15 residues. CDR3: CASSQETGKTYEQYF. In DNA form, the CDR3 reads TGCGCCAGCAGCCAAGAAACAGGTAAAACCTACGAGCAGTACTTC.

This chain links TRBV2 with TRBJ2-3; 7 bases are shared with TRBD2. After removal of 6 bases from V and 4 bases from J, the junction contained 13 bases not matched to a gene. Germline assignment: CDR1 SNHLY and CDR2 FYNNEI. This CDR3 region has 16 residues. In DNA form, the CDR3 reads TGTGCCAGCAGAGGCATGCGGGAGTCTTGGCCAGATACGCAGTATTTT. Protein: CASRGMRESWPDTQYF.

This clone was picked up one time. This chain uses TRBV5-6 with TRBJ1-2; no firm D call. The CDR3 is 14 amino acids. Germline V gives CDR1 SGHDT, CDR2 YYEEEE. With 0 bases removed from V and 1 base from J, the gap between germline ends came to 7 bases. DNA of the CDR3: TGTGCCAGCAGCTTGGCCGAGAATAACTATGGCTACACCTTC. Protein product: CASSLAENNYGYTF.

In nucleotides, the CDR3 is TGTGCCAGCAGTTCCCAGGAGGGACAGCCCCAGCATTTT. Its protein is CASSSQEGQPQHF. The J gene is TRBJ1-5, the V gene TRBV6-5; the D is unclear. The CDR3 length is 13 residues. Germline values: CDR1 MNHEY, CDR2 SVGAGI. Trimming stripped 4 bases from V and 7 bases from J, with 11 bases between.

The rearrangement links TRBV9 to TRBJ1-1; no reliable D call. This CDR3 has 14 residues. CDR1 is SGDLS, CDR2 YYNGEE, per germline. V was cut by 6 bases and J by 1 base, with 13 bases left in between. CDR3 in amino acids: CASTPFAANTEAFF. DNA for the CDR3: TGTGCCAGCACCCCATTCGCGGCGAACACTGAAGCTTTCTTT.

The chain combines TRBV27 with TRBJ1-2; the match to TRBD1 covers 10 bases. Germline V lookup: CDR1 MNHEY, CDR2 SMNVEV (reference sequence). This CDR3 has 18 residues. After removal of 5 bases from V and 7 bases from J, the junction contained 19 bases not matched to a gene. CDR3 DNA: TGTGCCAGCAGTCCGAGCCCCGACAGGGGGCTTACGCTTGGTGGCTACACCTTC. Amino acids: CASSPSPDRGLTLGGYTF.